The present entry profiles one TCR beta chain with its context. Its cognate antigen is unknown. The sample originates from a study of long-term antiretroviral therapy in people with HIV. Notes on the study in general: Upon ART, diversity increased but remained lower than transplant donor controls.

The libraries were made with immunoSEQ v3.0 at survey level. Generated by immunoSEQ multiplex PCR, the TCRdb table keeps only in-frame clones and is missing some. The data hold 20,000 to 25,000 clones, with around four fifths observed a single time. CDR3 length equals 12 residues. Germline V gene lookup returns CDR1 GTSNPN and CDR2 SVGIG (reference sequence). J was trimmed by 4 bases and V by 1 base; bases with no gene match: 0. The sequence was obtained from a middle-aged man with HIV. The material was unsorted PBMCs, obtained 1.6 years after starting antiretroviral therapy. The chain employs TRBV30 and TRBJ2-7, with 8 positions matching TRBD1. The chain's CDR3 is CAWSGQGYEQYF. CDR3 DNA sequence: TGTGCCTGGAGTGGACAGGGGTACGAGCAGTACTTC.